This T cell receptor beta chain was identified during a study of blood T cell repertoires in COVID-19. Study as a whole: Sites in the United States, Italy and Spain provided acute and convalescent COVID-19 samples. Sample material is recorded as cDNA or gDNA derived from T cells, B-cell-depleted T cells, or PBMCs.

Authors' analysis steps: Amplifying reference gene primers gave estimates of nucleated cell counts. TCRdb's table, derived via immunoSEQ multiplex PCR, lists solely in-frame clones and lacks some. That table gives V, J and clone size, and the DNA gave D and trimming. The table includes about 200,000 clones, 88% detected once. The CDR3 runs to 19 residues. The V gene end was trimmed by 1 base and the J gene end by 0 bases; junction bases not matched to a gene: 10. Germline V gives CDR1 SGHRS, CDR2 YFSETQ. The sequence derives from a man aged 18 to 35 with active or convalescent COVID-19. Sequenced material: peripheral blood. The chain uses TRBV5-1 and TRBJ2-1, with 10 bases aligning to TRBD2. CDR3 nucleotide sequence: TGCGCCAGCAGCTTGCTCCCCCATACTAGCGGGGTCTCCTACAATGAGCAGTTCTTC. Residues: CASSLLPHTSGVSYNEQFF.